These 31 T cell receptor beta chains came from one sample sequenced in a study of T cells in women clearing cervical HPV infection. The data were produced by immunoSEQ multiplex PCR, yet TCRdb's version contains in-frame clones alone and is incomplete. This listing includes 20,000 to 25,000 clones. The specimen was blood buffy coat. The receptors shown here come from a woman aged 18 to 69 with a cervical HPV16 infection that either progressed to CIN3+ or cleared (not recorded which).

As concerns this clone: The missing CDR3 end, 3 residues past where the read stops, is filled in from the germline J gene. The rearrangement joins TRBV30 to TRBJ1-5, with 8 bases identical to TRBD1. The J segment lost 7 bases and the V segment lost 2 bases, leaving 7 bases of the junction unmatched. CDR3 size: 14 residues. Germline CDR1 GTSNPN, CDR2 SVGIG (reference sequence). The CDR3 DNA, read in part, is TGTGCCTGGAGTCAGGGGGCACTTTGGCAGCCC. It translates to CAWSQGALWQP. The whole CDR3 sequence is CAWSQGALWQPQHF.

According to its frequency, this clone is medium-sized. Sequencing ends 3 residues short of the CDR3 end; the germline J gene provides the rest. V gene TRBV6-1 combines with J gene TRBJ1-4; TRBD1 matches 11 bases. This CDR3 has 16 residues. The germline gives CDR1 MNHNS, CDR2 SASEGT. The V segment lost 2 bases and the J segment 7 bases; nucleotides outside the gene matches: 6. CDR3 DNA (partial): TGTGCCAGCAGTGAACGGCCCGGGACAGGGGGTGAAAAA. It is translated as CASSERPGTGGEK. The whole CDR3 region reads CASSERPGTGGEKLFF.

On this clone itself: The read halts 3 residues ahead of the CDR3 end, with the missing end drawn from the germline J gene. The V gene is TRBV4-1, the J gene TRBJ2-2; D is ambiguous. The CDR3 sequence is 15 residues long. V lost 5 bases, J lost 0 bases, and 10 bases lay in between. Germline CDR1 is MGHRA and CDR2 is YSYEKL. CDR3 in amino acids: CASSKGLANTGELFF. CDR3 DNA (partial): TGCGCCAGCAGCAAAGGGCTAGCGAACACCGGGGAG.

Remarks on this clone: The read falls 3 residues short of the CDR3 end, and the missing part is taken from the germline J gene. V is TRBV19 and J is TRBJ2-1, with 8 bases fitting TRBD1. V shed 6 bases, J shed 5 bases, and the junction held 12 bases outside the gene matches. The CDR3 is made up of 16 amino acids. Germline CDR1 reads LNHDA; CDR2 reads SQIVND (reference sequence). The CDR3 protein is CASRRQVGTGNNEQFF. CDR3 DNA (partial): TGTGCCAGTAGAAGACAGGTGGGGACAGGAAACAATGAG.

For this clone: The sequence runs out 3 residues before the end of the CDR3; the remainder is reconstructed from the germline J gene. V is TRBV20-1 and J is TRBJ2-7, with D tentatively TRBD1 or TRBD2 (6 bases each). The CDR3 is 14 amino acids. CDR1 DFQATT and CDR2 SNEGSKA come from the germline V gene (reference sequence). V dropped 2 bases and J dropped 6 bases, with 17 bases sitting between them. This CDR3 reads CSARSSGEASEQYF. The CDR3 bases that were read are TGCAGTGCTAGATCGTCAGGGGAGGCTTCCGAG.

CDR3 protein: CASSLSRGSDTQYF. The part of the CDR3 DNA that was read is TGTGCCAGCAGCCTATCTCGGGGGAGCGATACG. This chain joins TRBV11-3 and TRBJ2-3; TRBD2 might be the D (6 bases). The read gets to within 3 residues of the CDR3 end, and the germline J gene fills in the rest. With 5 bases removed from V and 6 bases from J, the gap between germline ends came to 15 bases. The CDR3 contains 14 residues. Germline V gene sequence: CDR1 SGHNT, CDR2 YENEEA.

Turning to this clone: The sequence runs out 3 residues before the end of the CDR3; the remainder is reconstructed from the germline J gene. The chain joins TRBV5-1 to TRBJ1-1; the D gene is possibly TRBD1 (5 bases). CDR1 SGHRS and CDR2 YFSETQ come from the germline V gene. There are 14 residues in the CDR3. Trimming shortened V by 1 base and J by 1 base, and 8 bases separated the two germline ends. CDR3 sequence: CASSLLQENTEAFF. The CDR3 bases that were read are TGCGCCAGCAGCTTGTTACAGGAGAACACTGAA.

On this clone: The missing CDR3 end, 3 residues past where the read stops, is filled in from the germline J gene. This sequence joins TRBV5-6 and TRBJ2-1, with D perhaps TRBD2 (7 bases). CDR1 is SGHDT, CDR2 YYEEEE, per germline. Trimming took 4 bases from V and 6 from J, leaving 8 bases between them. CDR3 length: 12 residues. The DNA read from the CDR3 is TGTGCCAGCAGCCGGGGGGCCAATGAG. Translating gives CASSRGANE. The CDR3 as a whole reads CASSRGANEQFF.

For this clone: The observed sequence ends 3 residues before the CDR3 terminus, with the missing tail filled in from the germline J gene. V gene TRBV2 combines with J gene TRBJ2-3; D not resolved. The ends were cut back, 8 bases at V and 2 bases at J, with 5 bases in the middle. CDR3 size: 11 residues. The germline V gene has CDR1 SNHLY and CDR2 FYNNEI. The CDR3 spells CASLYTDTQYF. CDR3 DNA (partial): TGTGCCAGCTTATACACAGATACG. The variable domain in full, completed from reference TRBV2 and TRBJ2-3, reads EPEVTQTPSHQVTQMGQEVILRCVPISNHLYFYWYRQILGQKVEFLVSFYNNEISEKSEIFDDQFSVERPDGSNFTLKIRSTKLEDSAMYFCASLYTDTQYFGPGTRLTVL.

A remark on this clone: The CDR3 goes on 3 residues after the read ends, and that part is filled in from the germline J gene. The chain carries TRBV19 and TRBJ2-1; D is perhaps TRBD2 (7 bases). Germline CDR1 LNHDA, CDR2 SQIVND (reference sequence). This CDR3 comprises 13 residues. Trimming stripped 10 bases from V and 4 bases from J, with 14 bases between. The part of the CDR3 DNA that was read is TGTGCCACCGAGGGGGGGTATTACAATGAG. Translating gives CATEGGYYNE. The whole CDR3 is CATEGGYYNEQFF.

Remarks on this clone: Sequencing ends 3 residues short of the CDR3 end; the germline J gene provides the rest. The chain couples TRBV11-3 to TRBJ1-4; D is undetermined. V dropped 5 bases and J dropped 6 bases, with 13 bases sitting between them. The CDR3 spans 14 residues. The germline V gene has CDR1 SGHNT and CDR2 YENEEA. The CDR3 sequence is CASSPSPVDEKLFF. Partial CDR3 DNA: TGTGCCAGCAGCCCCTCCCCGGTCGATGAAAAA.

Points on this clone: The read falls 3 residues short of the CDR3 end, and the missing part is taken from the germline J gene. The chain recombines TRBV5-1 with TRBJ2-1; possible D gene TRBD1, 5 bases. The CDR3 spans 16 residues. Trimming removed 4 bases from V and 1 base from J, with 15 bases in between. CDR1 and CDR2 from the germline V gene are SGHRS and YFSETQ. The CDR3 bases that were read are TGCGCCAGCAGCCGTAGACAGATGGGATCCTACAATGAG. The encoded protein is CASSRRQMGSYNE. The entire CDR3 is CASSRRQMGSYNEQFF.

Worth noting for this clone: The read ends 3 residues early relative to the CDR3; the germline J gene fills the gap. This rearrangement joins TRBV20-1 to TRBJ2-7; D gene unclear. CDR1 is DFQATT and CDR2 is SNEGSKA in the germline V gene (reference sequence). The CDR3 covers 15 residues. Trimming pared 1 base from V and 4 bases from J, leaving 17 bases between. CDR3 DNA, as far as it was read: TGCAGTGCTAGAGTAAAGGGTATAGTTTTTTACGAG. This gives the protein CSARVKGIVFYE. The full CDR3 reads CSARVKGIVFYEQYF.

This clone registers medium-sized (0.01 to 0.1%) by frequency. Read data end 3 residues before the CDR3 end; the end is taken from the germline J gene. The sample holds other DNA sequences that translate to the same CDR3. This chain links TRBV20-1 with TRBJ2-3, with TRBD2 as a possible D gene (7 bases). Germline lookup yields CDR1 DFQATT and CDR2 SNEGSKA (reference sequence). The CDR3 has 15 amino acids. The V gene lost 6 bases and the J gene lost 0 bases, with 16 bases spanning the gap. This chain's CDR3 is CSAPKGGVSTDTQYF. The CDR3 DNA, read in part, is TGCAGTGCACCAAAGGGGGGGGTTAGCACAGATACG.

Remarks on this clone: The read ends 3 residues early relative to the CDR3; the germline J gene fills the gap. The chain links TRBV20-1 to TRBJ1-2; D is unresolved. V lost 3 bases to trimming and J lost 2 bases, with 13 bases between them. This CDR3 comprises 14 residues. Germline V lookup: CDR1 DFQATT, CDR2 SNEGSKA (reference sequence). The sequenced CDR3 bases are TGCAGTGCTAGTTTGACTAAACTAAACTATGGC. It yields the protein CSASLTKLNYG. The whole CDR3 reads CSASLTKLNYGYTF.

Concerning this clone itself: The CDR3 is cut off 3 residues early in the read; its end comes from the germline J gene. The chain couples TRBV5-6 to TRBJ2-1, with D possibly matching TRBD2 (6 bases). The CDR3 has 14 amino acids. CDR1 and CDR2 from the germline V gene are SGHDT and YYEEEE. V was clipped by 4 bases and J by 6 bases, with 14 bases between them. The sequenced part of the CDR3 DNA is TGTGCCAGCAGCCCCCCCGGACTACGCAATGAG. This gives the protein CASSPPGLRNE. In full, the CDR3 is CASSPPGLRNEQFF.

Remarks on this clone: Coverage ceases 3 residues before the CDR3 finishes, and the germline J gene fills in the end. The rearrangement uses TRBV10-2 and TRBJ2-5; 12 bases are shared with TRBD2. The germline V gene encodes CDR1 WSHSY and CDR2 SAAADI. The CDR3 consists of 16 residues. V lost 6 bases, J lost 5 bases, and 10 bases stayed unmatched. CDR3 sequence reads: CASRTSGSIIEETQYF. CDR3 bases read: TGCGCCAGCAGGACTAGCGGGAGTATTATTGAGGAGACC.

As regards this clone: The read ends 3 residues early relative to the CDR3; the germline J gene fills the gap. The chain is built from TRBV6-2 or TRBV6-3 and TRBJ1-2; D is undetermined. Germline V gene data show CDR1 as MNHEY and CDR2 as SVGEGT. CDR3 length: 16 residues. CDR3 DNA (partial): TGTGCCAGCAGTTACCACCGACTAGCGGGAGCCTACGAC. It yields the protein CASSYHRLAGAYD. The complete CDR3 reads CASSYHRLAGAYDYTF.

CDR3 sequence: CASSFRGLPGRTDTQYF. CDR3 DNA, as far as it was read: TGCGCCAGCAGCTTCAGGGGCCTCCCAGGGAGAACAGATACG. The chain carries TRBV5-1 and TRBJ2-3; a possible D gene is TRBD1 (6 bases). The read ends 3 residues before the CDR3 terminus; that terminus is restored from the germline J gene. This CDR3 has 17 amino acids. Germline V gene sequence: CDR1 SGHRS, CDR2 YFSETQ. Trimming cost V 2 bases and J 3 bases, with 19 bases left between them.

About this clone itself: The CDR3 is cut off 3 residues early in the read; its end comes from the germline J gene. The genes are TRBV7-3 and TRBJ2-5, with 7 bases identical to TRBD2. This CDR3 spans 14 amino acids. Germline V gives CDR1 SGHTA, CDR2 FQGTGA. Germline trimming cut 5 bases from V and 2 bases from J; bases unmatched to any gene: 5. The sequenced part of the CDR3 DNA is TGTGCCAGCAGCCGGCTCGGGGGGCAAGAGACC. Residues: CASSRLGGQET. The entire CDR3 is CASSRLGGQETQYF.

With respect to this clone: The read terminates 3 residues ahead of where the CDR3 ends, so the germline J gene completes it. V is TRBV30 and J is TRBJ1-4, with D tentatively TRBD1 (6 bases). Germline-derived CDR1 and CDR2 are GTSNPN and SVGIG (reference sequence). Trimming removed 5 bases at V and 5 bases at J, with 12 bases between. The CDR3 runs 13 residues. This chain's CDR3 is CAWLETGNEKLFF. The sequenced part of the CDR3 DNA is TGTGCCTGGCTAGAGACAGGCAATGAAAAA.

Note on this clone: The read ends 3 residues shy of where the CDR3 ends; the end is completed using the germline J gene. The chain recombines TRBV20-1 with TRBJ1-1; weak D call: TRBD1 (5 bases). V dropped 6 bases and J dropped 0 bases, with 8 bases sitting between them. Germline V gene lookup returns CDR1 DFQATT and CDR2 SNEGSKA (reference sequence). The CDR3 contains 12 residues. The CDR3 region is CSASRVNTEAFF. The DNA read from the CDR3 is TGCAGTGCCAGCAGGGTGAACACTGAA.

Note on this clone: With the read ending 3 residues before the CDR3 end, the germline J gene is used to fill in that end. The J gene is TRBJ2-3, the V gene TRBV7-3, with D possibly being TRBD1 (5 bases). CDR1 is SGHTA and CDR2 is FQGTGA in the germline V gene. The CDR3 runs to 14 residues. Trimming took off 1 base at V and 4 bases at J, with 9 bases between the two ends. The CDR3 region is CASSLSRVSDTQYF. The CDR3 bases that were read are TGTGCCAGCAGCTTAAGCAGGGTGTCAGATACG. Complete variable domain (other parts from reference TRBV7-3 and TRBJ2-3): GAGVSQTPSNKVTEKGKYVELRCDPISGHTALYWYRQSLGQGPEFLIYFQGTGAADDSGLPNDRFFAVRPEGSVSTLKIQRTERGDSAVYLCASSLSRVSDTQYFGPGTRLTVL.

As for this clone: The junction and the germline gene differ at one end; a read error may be behind it. The CDR3 end lies 3 residues beyond the end of the read and is filled in from the germline J gene. The J gene is TRBJ2-1, the V gene TRBV5-1; TRBD2 matches at 7 bases. This CDR3 contains 14 residues. Germline V gives CDR1 SGHRS, CDR2 YFSETQ. The part of the CDR3 DNA that was read is TGCGCCAGCAGGTCGACTAGCTCCAACAATGAG. It codes for CASRSTSSNNE. The entire CDR3 protein reads CASRSTSSNNEQFF.

CDR3: CAISESRASGLAFNDYTF. CDR3 DNA, as far as it was read: TGTGCCATCAGTGAGTCGAGAGCATCGGGACTAGCGTTTAACGAC. The chain recombines TRBV10-3 with TRBJ1-2; weak D call: TRBD1 (5 bases). The read falls 3 residues short of the CDR3 end, and the missing part is taken from the germline J gene. The CDR3 totals 18 residues. CDR1 ENHRY and CDR2 SYGVKD come from the germline V gene.

A word on this clone: The read is 3 residues too short to cover the CDR3 end, so that end is filled in from the germline J gene. This chain joins TRBV6-1 and TRBJ1-1; TRBD1 might be the D (5 bases). The V end lost 1 base, the J end lost 1 base, and 13 bases lay between the germline ends. CDR1 MNHNS and CDR2 SASEGT come from the germline V gene. This CDR3 spans 16 amino acids. The chain's CDR3 is CASSEGEGRGNTEAFF. The CDR3 DNA, read in part, is TGTGCCAGCAGTGAAGGGGAGGGGAGGGGGAACACTGAA.

On this clone itself: The observed sequence ends 3 residues before the CDR3 terminus, with the missing tail filled in from the germline J gene. This chain links TRBV10-1 with TRBJ1-5; 7 positions agree with TRBD1. The ends lost 6 bases at V and 4 bases at J; junction bases unmatched: 6. This CDR3 spans 14 amino acids. CDR1 and CDR2 from the germline V gene are WNHNN and SYGVQD (reference sequence). The covered CDR3 bases are TGCGCCAGCAGAATCGACAGGGCAAATCAGCCC. This encodes CASRIDRANQP. Given in full, the CDR3 is CASRIDRANQPQHF.

About this clone: The read ends 3 residues before the CDR3 terminus; that terminus is restored from the germline J gene. The genes are TRBV10-3 and TRBJ1-4; D is ambiguous. The germline CDR1 and CDR2 sequences are ENHRY and SYGVKD. This CDR3 is 12 amino acids long. Partial CDR3 DNA: TGTGCCATCAGTGGAGCTCTGTCACCA. It yields the protein CAISGALSP. In full, the CDR3 reads CAISGALSPLFF.

For this clone: The missing CDR3 end, 3 residues past where the read stops, is filled in from the germline J gene. The chain has TRBV7-8 and TRBJ1-3; 7 positions match TRBD1. The V gene's germline CDR1 is SGHVS and CDR2 FQNEAQ. The CDR3 loop spans 16 amino acids. V was clipped by 1 base and J by 4 bases; unmatched bases: 7. The part of the CDR3 DNA that was read is TGTGCCAGCAGCTTAGTGAGGTGGGACAGCGGAAACACC. Its translation: CASSLVRWDSGNT. The full CDR3 sequence reads CASSLVRWDSGNTIYF.

A remark on this clone: The DNA ends 3 residues before the CDR3 does, and the rest of the CDR3 is filled in from the germline J gene. The chain recombines TRBV18 with TRBJ1-2, with 9 bases fitting TRBD1. CDR1 is KGHSH and CDR2 is LQKENI in the germline V gene. Trimming removed 6 bases from V and 4 bases from J; junction bases left unmatched: 12. This CDR3 region has 16 residues. The CDR3 sequence: CASSPQQGAAGYGYTF. Incomplete CDR3 DNA: TGTGCCAGCTCGCCCCAACAGGGGGCAGCAGGCTATGGC. The entire variable domain, with the rest obtained from reference TRBV18 and TRBJ1-2, is as follows: NAGVMQNPRHLVRRRGQEARLRCSPMKGHSHVYWYRQLPEEGLKFMVYLQKENIIDESGMPKERFSAEFPKEGPSILRIQQVVRGDSAAYFCASSPQQGAAGYGYTFGSGTRLTVV.

Points on this clone: The CDR3 end falls 3 residues outside the read, so it is completed with the germline J gene. This rearrangement joins TRBV5-1 to TRBJ2-7; perhaps TRBD1 as D (6 bases). The CDR3 has 13 residues. The germline gives CDR1 SGHRS, CDR2 YFSETQ. Trimming removed 5 bases at V and 4 bases at J, with 13 bases between. The CDR3 sequence is CASRPTGPYEQYF. CDR3 DNA (partial): TGCGCCAGCAGACCGACAGGACCTTACGAG.